The 14 T cell receptor beta chains below were found in one sample sequenced in a study of blood T cell repertoires in COVID-19. Clones were sequenced by immunoSEQ multiplex PCR, and TCRdb holds only the in-frame ones, with some missing. The sample carries 300,000 or so clones, about 87% recorded once. Sequencing was done on a sample of peripheral blood. These TCRs come from a woman aged 40 to 50 who had recovered from COVID-19.

This clone showed up just a few times. The chain is built from TRBV4-1 and TRBJ1-6; TRBD1 is a possible D gene (5 bases). This CDR3 contains 14 residues. From germline, CDR1 is MGHRA and CDR2 YSYEKL. The V gene lost 6 bases and the J gene lost 3 bases, with 9 bases spanning the gap. In DNA form, the CDR3 reads TGCGCCAGCAGTGTAGGGGACTATAATTCACCCCTCCACTTT. Protein sequence: CASSVGDYNSPLHF.

The chain uses TRBV30 and TRBJ1-5; tentative D call: TRBD1 (6 bases). Germline CDR1 is GTSNPN and CDR2 is SVGIG (reference sequence). The CDR3 totals 16 residues. V lost 3 bases and J lost 5, with 20 bases in between. The chain's CDR3 is CAWSPPGTLWHQPQHF. The CDR3 DNA sequence: TGTGCCTGGAGCCCTCCCGGGACATTGTGGCATCAGCCCCAGCATTTT.

The gene calls are TRBV4-1 and TRBJ2-7; 8 bases line up with TRBD1. This CDR3 spans 14 amino acids. Germline CDR1 MGHRA, CDR2 YSYEKL. The J segment lost 5 bases and the V segment lost 1 base, leaving 4 bases of the junction unmatched. The CDR3 is CASSQGQGFNEQYF. CDR3 DNA sequence: TGCGCCAGCAGCCAAGGACAGGGGTTCAACGAGCAGTACTTC.

Here the CDR3 DNA reads TGTGCCAGCAGCCATGGGGGGAACAGGGGATCCTACGAGCAGTACTTC. It specifies CASSHGGNRGSYEQYF. The rearrangement links TRBV3-1 (or the pseudogene TRBV3-2) to TRBJ2-7; weak D call: TRBD1 (7 bases). This CDR3 contains 16 residues. V was shortened by 3 bases and J by 1 base, with 16 bases between the two germline ends. CDR1 LGHDT and CDR2 YNNKEL come from the germline V gene (reference sequence).

The V and J genes are TRBV7-2 and TRBJ1-6; D possibly corresponds to TRBD1 (6 bases). Germline V lookup: CDR1 SGHTA, CDR2 FQGNSA. The CDR3 sequence is 15 residues long. V lost 4 bases, J lost 12 bases, and 19 bases lay in between. CDR3 in DNA: TGTGCCAGCAGCTCCGACAGGACGACCGGTCTACCCCTCCACTTT. Protein product: CASSSDRTTGLPLHF.

This clone occurred a few times. For the CDR3, the DNA is TGTGCCAGCAGCTTAGCCAGGGAGGAGGACGAGCAGTACTTC. Protein: CASSLAREEDEQYF. The chain joins TRBV7-9 to TRBJ2-7; the D gene is possibly TRBD2 (6 bases). This CDR3 has 14 amino acids. Trimming pared 0 bases from V and 5 bases from J, leaving 11 bases between. CDR1 is SEHNR and CDR2 is FQNEAQ in the germline V gene (reference sequence).

The J gene is TRBJ1-4, the V gene TRBV5-1; 7 nucleotides agree with TRBD1. This CDR3 region has 13 residues. Germline V gene lookup returns CDR1 SGHRS and CDR2 YFSETQ. After removal of 6 bases from V and 7 bases from J, the junction contained 6 bases not matched to a gene. Here the CDR3 reads CASKGTVSEKLFF. The CDR3 DNA follows: TGCGCCAGCAAAGGGACAGTCAGTGAAAAACTGTTTTTT.

The genes are TRBV6-5 and TRBJ2-3; the match to TRBD1 covers 8 bases. This CDR3 spans 14 amino acids. V lost 7 bases to trimming and J lost 3 bases; unmatched junction nucleotides: 6. Germline V CDR1 and CDR2: MNHEY, SVGAGI. The CDR3 loop is CASIPGGLTDTQYF. The CDR3, as DNA: TGTGCCAGCATCCCAGGGGGCTTGACAGATACGCAGTATTTT.

The chain is built from TRBV6-5 and TRBJ2-7; D is perhaps TRBD1 (6 bases). V lost 1 base and J 3 bases, leaving 13 bases between the germline ends. The germline CDR1 and CDR2 sequences are MNHEY and SVGAGI. The CDR3 contains 15 residues. The CDR3 spells CASSYFPGHFYEQYF. The CDR3 DNA sequence: TGTGCCAGCAGTTACTTTCCGGGACACTTCTACGAGCAGTACTTC.

The chain combines TRBV6-1 with TRBJ2-7; D gene uncertain. V lost 2 bases and J 6 bases, leaving 5 bases between the germline ends. Germline V CDR1 and CDR2: MNHNS, SASEGT. This CDR3 is 11 amino acids long. This chain's CDR3 is CASSEIAEQYF. CDR3 in DNA: TGTGCCAGCAGTGAAATAGCCGAGCAGTACTTC.

V gene TRBV2 combines with J gene TRBJ1-2; tentative D call: TRBD1 (5 bases). Germline loops: CDR1 SNHLY, CDR2 FYNNEI. The CDR3 extends over 15 amino acids. Trimming took off 2 bases at V and 6 bases at J, with 16 bases between the two ends. CDR3 sequence: CASSELDGGADGYTF. In DNA, the CDR3 is TGTGCCAGCAGTGAACTAGACGGAGGGGCCGATGGCTACACCTTC.

This chain connects TRBV28 to TRBJ2-1; D uncertain. V gave up 3 bases and J gave up 2 bases, with 14 bases separating them. Germline loops: CDR1 MDHEN, CDR2 SYDVKM. The CDR3 spans 16 residues. Written as DNA, the CDR3 is TGTGCCAGCAGTTTTAGTTTGGCGGATACCTACAATGAGCAGTTCTTC. Encoded protein: CASSFSLADTYNEQFF.

This chain uses TRBV5-1 with TRBJ1-6; unclear D gene. The germline V gene has CDR1 SGHRS and CDR2 YFSETQ. The CDR3 sequence is 13 residues long. V lost 0 bases and J lost 12, with 10 bases in between. CDR3 coding DNA: TGCGCCAGCAGCTTGGGGCCGGAGGAACCCCTCCACTTT. Its translation: CASSLGPEEPLHF.

The chain is built from TRBV9 and TRBJ2-1, with 11 nucleotides matching TRBD2. This CDR3 comprises 17 residues. Germline-derived CDR1 and CDR2 are SGDLS and YYNGEE. With 0 bases clipped from V and 8 bases from J, the junction kept 10 bases outside the gene matches. CDR3 loop: CASSVDPVAGGIHEQFF. For the CDR3, the DNA is TGTGCCAGCAGCGTAGACCCTGTAGCGGGGGGGATACATGAGCAGTTCTTC.